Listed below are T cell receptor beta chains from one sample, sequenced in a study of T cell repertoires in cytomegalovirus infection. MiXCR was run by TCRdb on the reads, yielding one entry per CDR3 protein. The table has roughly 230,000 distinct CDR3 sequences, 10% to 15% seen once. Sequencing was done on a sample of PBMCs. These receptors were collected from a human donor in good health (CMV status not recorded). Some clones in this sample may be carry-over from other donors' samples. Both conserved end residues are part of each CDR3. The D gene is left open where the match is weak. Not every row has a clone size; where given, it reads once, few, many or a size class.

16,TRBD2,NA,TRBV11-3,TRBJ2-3,TGTGCCAGCAGCTTAGGATCTAGCGGGAGCCCAGATACGCAGTATTTT,CASSLGSSGSPDTQYF
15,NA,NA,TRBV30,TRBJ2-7,TGTGCCTGGAGTGCTCAGCGGGCGGTCTCCTACGAGCAGTACTTC,CAWSAQRAVSYEQYF
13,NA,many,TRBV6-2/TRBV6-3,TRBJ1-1,TGTGCCAGCAGTTATGAGGGGAACACTGAAGCTTTCTTT,CASSYEGNTEAFF
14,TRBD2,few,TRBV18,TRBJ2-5,TGTGCCAGCTCAGGACTAGCGGGAGGCTCGACCCAGTACTTC,CASSGLAGGSTQYF
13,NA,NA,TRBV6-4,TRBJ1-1,TGTGCCAGCAGTGAGGGGCGCAGGACTGAAGCTTTCTTT,CASSEGRRTEAFF
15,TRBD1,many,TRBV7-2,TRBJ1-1,TGTGCCAGCAGCTTAAGGACAGGTGTACATACCGAAGCTTTCTTT,CASSLRTGVHTEAFF
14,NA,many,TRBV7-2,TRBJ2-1,TGTGCCAGCAGCCCTCGGACTGGGGACAATGAGCAGTTCTTC,CASSPRTGDNEQFF
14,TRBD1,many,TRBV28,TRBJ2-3,TGTGCCAGCAGCTCTGACAGGGGCACAGATACGCAGTATTTT,CASSSDRGTDTQYF
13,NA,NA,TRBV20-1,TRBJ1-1,TGCAGTGCTAGTAGCGGGGGGTGGCCTGAAGCTTTCTTT,CSASSGGWPEAFF
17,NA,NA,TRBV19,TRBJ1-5,TGTGCCAGCCGCGTGGCGAGACCGACGGGTTCCAATCAGCCCCAGCATTTT,CASRVARPTGSNQPQHF
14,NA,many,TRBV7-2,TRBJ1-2,TGTGCCAGCACCCCAAATATAGCCGGCTATGGCTACACCTTC,CASTPNIAGYGYTF
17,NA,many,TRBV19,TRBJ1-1,TGTGCCAGTAGTATGGGCCAGGGGCCCTTCATGAACACTGAAGCTTTCTTT,CASSMGQGPFMNTEAFF
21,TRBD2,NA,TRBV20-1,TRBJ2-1,TGCAGTGCTAGAGCACCCCCGGGACTAGCGGGGGGGCGGGCCTCCTACAATGAGCAGTTCTTC,CSARAPPGLAGGRASYNEQFF
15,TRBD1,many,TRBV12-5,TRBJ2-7,TGTGCTAGTTGTCGGGACAGGCCGGGTCCCTACGAGCAGTACTTC,CASCRDRPGPYEQYF
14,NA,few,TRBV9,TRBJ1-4,TGTGCCAGCAGCGTAGAAGTGAATCGGGAAAAACTGTTTTTT,CASSVEVNREKLFF
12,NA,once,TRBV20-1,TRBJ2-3,TGCAGTGCTTTACGACTAGCAGATACGCAGTATTTT,CSALRLADTQYF
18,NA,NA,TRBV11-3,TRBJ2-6,TGTGCCAGCAGCTTTCCGGGACGGGAGAGCTCTGGGGCCAACGTCCTGACTTTC,CASSFPGRESSGANVLTF
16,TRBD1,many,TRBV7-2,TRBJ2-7,TGTGCCAGCAGCTACCCGGGACAGGCTGCCGACTACGAGCAGTACTTC,CASSYPGQAADYEQYF
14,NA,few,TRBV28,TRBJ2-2,TGTGCCAGCAGTCCCGCGGGACTTTCCGGGGAGCTGTTTTTT,CASSPAGLSGELFF
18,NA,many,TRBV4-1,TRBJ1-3,TGCGCCAGCAGCCTCGAGGGCCCCGGAGTCTCCTCTGGAAACACCATATATTTT,CASSLEGPGVSSGNTIYF
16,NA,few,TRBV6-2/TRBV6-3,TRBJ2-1,TGTGCCAGCAGTTACTTGAGGGGGGCCGGACACAATGAGCAGTTCTTC,CASSYLRGAGHNEQFF
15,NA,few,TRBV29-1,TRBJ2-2,TGCAGCGTTGAAAAAGAACAGTCGAACACCGGGGAGCTGTTTTTT,CSVEKEQSNTGELFF
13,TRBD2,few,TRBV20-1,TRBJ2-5,TGCAGTGCCTCATCTAGCGGGAGGGAGACCCAGTACTTC,CSASSSGRETQYF
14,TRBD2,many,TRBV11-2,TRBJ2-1,TGTGCCAGCAGCTTAGATCCCGTGATAGCGGGAGTTTTCTTC,CASSLDPVIAGVFF
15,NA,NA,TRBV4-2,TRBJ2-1,TGTGCCAGCAGTCACCGAGAGCGGCTCGACAATGAGCAGTTCTTC,CASSHRERLDNEQFF
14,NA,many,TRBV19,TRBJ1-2,TGTGCCAGTAGTATAGATGGCACGGAGTCTGGCTACACCTTC,CASSIDGTESGYTF